The sequence of this T cell receptor (beta chain) was determined in a study of T cells expressing NK-cell markers. TCRdb processed the 5' RACE reads again and assigns one entry to each CDR3 protein, with no DNA. The sample features around 550,000 distinct CDR3 sequences, with around 3.3% in its top ten. This CDR3 has 18 amino acids. CDR1 is SGHRS, CDR2 YFSETQ, per germline. The genes are TRBV5-1 and TRBJ2-6; the TCRdb call, TRBD2, lacks DNA for checking. This clonotype originated in a man between 18 and 29 years old in good health. The specimen was blood T cells: a sorted CD56 or NKG2C T cell subset, CD4+ or CD8+ T cells, or bulk PBMC T cells (not recorded which). The CDR3 region is CASSPRLAGGSGANVLTF.